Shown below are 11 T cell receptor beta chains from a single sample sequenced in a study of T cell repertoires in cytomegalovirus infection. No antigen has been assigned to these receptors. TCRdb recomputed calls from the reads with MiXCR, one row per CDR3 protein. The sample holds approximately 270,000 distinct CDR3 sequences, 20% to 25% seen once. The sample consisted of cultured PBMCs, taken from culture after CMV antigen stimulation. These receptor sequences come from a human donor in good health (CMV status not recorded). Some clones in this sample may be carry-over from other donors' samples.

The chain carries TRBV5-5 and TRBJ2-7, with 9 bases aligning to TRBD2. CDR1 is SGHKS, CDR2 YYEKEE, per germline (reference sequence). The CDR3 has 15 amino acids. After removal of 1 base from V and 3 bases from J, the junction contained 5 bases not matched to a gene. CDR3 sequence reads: CASSLSSGILYEQYF. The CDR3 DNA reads TGTGCCAGCAGCTTGTCTAGCGGGATCCTCTACGAGCAGTACTTC.

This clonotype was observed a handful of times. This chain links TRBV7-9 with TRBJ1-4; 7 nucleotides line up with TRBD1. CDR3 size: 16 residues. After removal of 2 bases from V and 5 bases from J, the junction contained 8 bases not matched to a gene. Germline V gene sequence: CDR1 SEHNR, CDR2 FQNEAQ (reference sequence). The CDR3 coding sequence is TGTGCCAGCAGCTTAATACTGACAGGGCTGAATGAAAAACTGTTTTTT. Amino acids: CASSLILTGLNEKLFF. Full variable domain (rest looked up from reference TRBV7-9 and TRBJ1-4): DTGVSQNPRHKITKRGQNVTFRCDPISEHNRLYWYRQTLGQGPEFLTYFQNEAQLEKSRLLSDRFSAERPKGSFSTLEIQRTEQGDSAMYLCASSLILTGLNEKLFFGSGTQLSVL.

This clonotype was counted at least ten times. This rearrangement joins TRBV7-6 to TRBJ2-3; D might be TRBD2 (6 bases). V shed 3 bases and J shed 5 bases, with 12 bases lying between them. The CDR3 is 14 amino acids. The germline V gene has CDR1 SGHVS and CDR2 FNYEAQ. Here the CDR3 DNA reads TGTGCCAGCAGCTTGGGTACTAGCTTAGATACGCAGTATTTT. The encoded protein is CASSLGTSLDTQYF.

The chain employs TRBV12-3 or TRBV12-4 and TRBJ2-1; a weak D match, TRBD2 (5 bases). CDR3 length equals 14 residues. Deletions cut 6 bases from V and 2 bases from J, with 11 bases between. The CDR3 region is CASRDHGAYNEQFF. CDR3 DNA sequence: TGTGCCAGCAGAGACCACGGGGCCTACAATGAGCAGTTCTTC.

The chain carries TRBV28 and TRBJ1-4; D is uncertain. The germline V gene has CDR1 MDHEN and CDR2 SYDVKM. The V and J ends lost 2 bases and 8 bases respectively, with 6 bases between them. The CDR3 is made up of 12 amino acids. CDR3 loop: CASSLRVEKLFF. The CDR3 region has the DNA TGTGCCAGCAGTTTAAGAGTGGAAAAACTGTTTTTT.

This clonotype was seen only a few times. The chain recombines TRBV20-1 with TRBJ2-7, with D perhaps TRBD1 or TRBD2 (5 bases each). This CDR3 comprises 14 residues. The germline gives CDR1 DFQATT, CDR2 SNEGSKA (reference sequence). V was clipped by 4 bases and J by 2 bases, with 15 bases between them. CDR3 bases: TGCAGTGCTACGGCGGGTGGGGGTACCTACGAGCAGTACTTC. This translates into CSATAGGGTYEQYF.

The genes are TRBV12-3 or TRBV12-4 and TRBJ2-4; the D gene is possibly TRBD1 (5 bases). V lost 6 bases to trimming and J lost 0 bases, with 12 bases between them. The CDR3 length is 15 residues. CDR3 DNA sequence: TGTGCCAGCAGACCTGGACATTTAGCCAAAAACATTCAGTACTTC. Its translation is CASRPGHLAKNIQYF.

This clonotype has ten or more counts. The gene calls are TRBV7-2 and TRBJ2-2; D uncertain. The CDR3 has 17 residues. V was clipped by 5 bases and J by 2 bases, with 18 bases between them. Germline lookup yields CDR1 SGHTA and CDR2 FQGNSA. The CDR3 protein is CASSLRMGLRNTGELFF. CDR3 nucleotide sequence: TGTGCCAGCAGCCTCCGTATGGGGTTACGTAACACCGGGGAGCTGTTTTTT. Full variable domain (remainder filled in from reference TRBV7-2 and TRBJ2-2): GAGVSQSPSNKVTEKGKDVELRCDPISGHTALYWYRQSLGQGLEFLIYFQGNSAPDKSGLPSDRFSAERTGGSVSTLTIQRTQQEDSAVYLCASSLRMGLRNTGELFFGEGSRLTVL.

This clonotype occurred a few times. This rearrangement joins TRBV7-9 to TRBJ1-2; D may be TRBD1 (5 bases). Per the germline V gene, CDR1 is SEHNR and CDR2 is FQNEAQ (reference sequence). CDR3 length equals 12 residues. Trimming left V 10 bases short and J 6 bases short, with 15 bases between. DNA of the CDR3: TGTGCCACACAGGATCTCTTTGATGGCTACACCTTC. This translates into CATQDLFDGYTF. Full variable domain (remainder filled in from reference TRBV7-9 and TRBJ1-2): DTGVSQNPRHKITKRGQNVTFRCDPISEHNRLYWYRQTLGQGPEFLTYFQNEAQLEKSRLLSDRFSAERPKGSFSTLEIQRTEQGDSAMYLCATQDLFDGYTFGSGTRLTVV.

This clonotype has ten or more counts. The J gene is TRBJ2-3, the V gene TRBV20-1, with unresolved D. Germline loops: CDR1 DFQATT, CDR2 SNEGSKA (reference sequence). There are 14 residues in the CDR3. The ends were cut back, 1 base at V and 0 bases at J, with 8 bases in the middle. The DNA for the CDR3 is TGCAGTGCTAGAGGGGTTACTAGCACAGATACGCAGTATTTT. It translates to CSARGVTSTDTQYF.

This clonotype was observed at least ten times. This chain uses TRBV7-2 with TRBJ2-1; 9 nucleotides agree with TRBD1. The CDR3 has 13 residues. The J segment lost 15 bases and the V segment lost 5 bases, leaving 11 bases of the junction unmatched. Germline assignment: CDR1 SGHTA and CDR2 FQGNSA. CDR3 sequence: CASSPDQGTGLFF. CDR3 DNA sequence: TGTGCCAGCAGCCCGGACCAAGGGACAGGGTTGTTCTTC.